Each of the 8 T cell receptor beta chains below was sequenced from the same sample in a study of blood T cells in healthy people across ages. With a J-beta primer mix and a sample-barcoded 5' primer, a second PCR ran about 7 to 11 cycles. TCRdb reanalysed the 5' RACE reads using MiXCR and keeps one entry per CDR3 protein. The sample yields about 750,000 distinct CDR3 sequences, less than 70% seen once. The sequenced sample consisted of blood. These receptors were taken from an elderly man in good health.

The chain links TRBV20-1 to TRBJ1-1, with D unresolved. V was shortened by 0 bases and J by 3 bases, with 8 bases between the two germline ends. In germline, CDR1 is DFQATT, CDR2 SNEGSKA (reference sequence). The CDR3 has 13 residues. Written as DNA, the CDR3 is TGCAGTGCTAGAGAGATCCTTTACACTGAAGCTTTCTTT. Translation: CSAREILYTEAFF.

This clonotype is a singleton in its sample. This chain uses TRBV7-2 with TRBJ2-4, with D uncertain. The CDR3 has 14 residues. V lost 1 base and J 5 bases, leaving 9 bases between the germline ends. The V gene's germline CDR1 is SGHTA and CDR2 FQGNSA. Written as DNA, the CDR3 is TGTGCCAGCAGCTTAGACCCTAACCAAAACATTCAGTACTTC. Its protein is CASSLDPNQNIQYF.

In its sample, this clonotype was seen once. J is TRBJ1-2 and V is TRBV29-1, with TRBD1 matching 7 bases. After removal of 8 bases from V and 6 bases from J, the junction contained 9 bases not matched to a gene. Germline V gene sequence: CDR1 SQVTM, CDR2 ANQGSEA. This CDR3 comprises 12 residues. The CDR3 region has the DNA TGCAGCCATAGAACAGGGGCGGATGGCTACACCTTC. Residues: CSHRTGADGYTF.

The rearrangement joins TRBV20-1 to TRBJ2-1; tentatively, D is TRBD2 (7 bases). Trimming cost V 6 bases and J 5 bases, with 14 bases left between them. This CDR3 is 13 amino acids long. Germline assignment: CDR1 DFQATT and CDR2 SNEGSKA (reference sequence). The CDR3 bases are TGCAGTGCGGGGGGGCTTGCACACAATGAGCAGTTCTTC. Translating gives CSAGGLAHNEQFF.

This clonotype was counted only a few times. The chain has TRBV4-1 and TRBJ2-3, with 9 bases aligning to TRBD1. CDR3 length equals 16 residues. Germline V gene data show CDR1 as MGHRA and CDR2 as YSYEKL. V dropped 7 bases and J dropped 14; count of bases not matched to a gene: 22. In nucleotides, the CDR3 is TGCGCCAGCACCGTGTGGACCGGGACAGGGCAACGAGACGCGTATTTT. Its protein is CASTVWTGTGQRDAYF.

The rearrangement uses TRBV29-1 and TRBJ2-7, with 8 bases aligning to TRBD2. Germline V gives CDR1 SQVTM, CDR2 ANQGSEA. J was trimmed by 4 bases and V by 4 bases; bases with no gene match: 6. CDR3 size: 13 residues. The CDR3 is CSVANAGGYEQYF. The CDR3 DNA sequence: TGCAGCGTTGCCAACGCGGGAGGTTACGAGCAGTACTTC.

This clonotype came up a few times. The V gene is TRBV4-2, the J gene TRBJ1-5; no firm D call. The germline V gene encodes CDR1 LGHNA and CDR2 YNFKEQ. V dropped 0 bases and J dropped 2 bases, with 5 bases sitting between them. The CDR3 has 14 residues. CDR3 loop: CASSQDGGNQPQHF. CDR3 coding DNA: TGTGCCAGCAGCCAAGACGGAGGCAATCAGCCCCAGCATTTT.

The V and J genes are TRBV6-5 and TRBJ1-2; TRBD1 agrees at 8 bases. The germline V gene encodes CDR1 MNHEY and CDR2 SVGAGI. The V gene end was trimmed by 2 bases and the J gene end by 4 bases; junction bases not matched to a gene: 6. The CDR3 consists of 15 residues. The CDR3 here is CASSYLTGGGYGYTF. As DNA, the CDR3 is TGTGCCAGCAGTTACCTAACAGGGGGAGGCTATGGCTACACCTTC.